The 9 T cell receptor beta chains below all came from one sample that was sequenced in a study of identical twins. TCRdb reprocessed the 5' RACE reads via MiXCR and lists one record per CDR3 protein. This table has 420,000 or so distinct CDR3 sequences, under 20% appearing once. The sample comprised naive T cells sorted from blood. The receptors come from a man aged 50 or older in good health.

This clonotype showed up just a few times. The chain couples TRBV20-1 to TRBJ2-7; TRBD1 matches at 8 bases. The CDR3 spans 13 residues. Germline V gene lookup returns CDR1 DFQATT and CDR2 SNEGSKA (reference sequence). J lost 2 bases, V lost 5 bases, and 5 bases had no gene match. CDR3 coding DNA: TGCAGTGCTGACCGGGACAGGCCCTACGAGCAGTACTTC. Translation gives CSADRDRPYEQYF.

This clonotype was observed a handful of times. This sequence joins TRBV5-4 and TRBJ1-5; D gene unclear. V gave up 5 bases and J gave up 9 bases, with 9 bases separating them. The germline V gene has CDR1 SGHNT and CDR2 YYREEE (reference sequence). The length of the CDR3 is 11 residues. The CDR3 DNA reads TGTGCCAGCAGTTACATCTGGCCCCAGCATTTT. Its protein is CASSYIWPQHF.

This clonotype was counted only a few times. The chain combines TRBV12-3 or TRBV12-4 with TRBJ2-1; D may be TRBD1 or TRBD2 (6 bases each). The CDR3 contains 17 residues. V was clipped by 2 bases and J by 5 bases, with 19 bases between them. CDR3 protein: CASSLSLLGGTHNEQFF. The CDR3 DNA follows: TGTGCCAGCAGTTTAAGTCTGTTAGGGGGGACTCACAATGAGCAGTTCTTC.

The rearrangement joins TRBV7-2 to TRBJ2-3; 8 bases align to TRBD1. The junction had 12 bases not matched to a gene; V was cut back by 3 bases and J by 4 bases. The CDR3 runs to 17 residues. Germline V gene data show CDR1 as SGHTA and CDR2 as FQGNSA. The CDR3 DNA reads TGTGCCAGCAGCTTTGCAGGGGGCCTGGGATTTGCAGATACGCAGTATTTT. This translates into CASSFAGGLGFADTQYF.

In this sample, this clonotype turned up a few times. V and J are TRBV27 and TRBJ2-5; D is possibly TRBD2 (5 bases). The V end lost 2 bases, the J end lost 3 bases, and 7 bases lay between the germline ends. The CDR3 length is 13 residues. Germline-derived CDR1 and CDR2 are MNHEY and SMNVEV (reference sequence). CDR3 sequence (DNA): TGTGCCAGCAGTTTAATCGGGGAAGAGACCCAGTACTTC. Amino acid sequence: CASSLIGEETQYF.

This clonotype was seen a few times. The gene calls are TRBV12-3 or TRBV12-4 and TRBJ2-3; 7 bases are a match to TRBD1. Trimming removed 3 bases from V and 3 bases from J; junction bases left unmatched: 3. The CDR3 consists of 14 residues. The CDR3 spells CASSFYRGTDTQYF. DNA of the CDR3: TGTGCCAGCAGTTTTTACAGGGGAACAGATACGCAGTATTTT.

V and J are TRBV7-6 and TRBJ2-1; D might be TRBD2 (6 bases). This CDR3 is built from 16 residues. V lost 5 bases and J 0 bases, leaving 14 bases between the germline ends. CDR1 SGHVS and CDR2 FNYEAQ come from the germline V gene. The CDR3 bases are TGTGCCAGCAGCCCCCGGACTACCAGCTCCTACAATGAGCAGTTCTTC. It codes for CASSPRTTSSYNEQFF.

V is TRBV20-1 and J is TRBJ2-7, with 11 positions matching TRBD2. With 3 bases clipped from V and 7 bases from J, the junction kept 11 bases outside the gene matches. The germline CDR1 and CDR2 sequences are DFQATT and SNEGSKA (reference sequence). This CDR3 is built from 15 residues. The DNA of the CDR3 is TGCAGTGCTAGGGTGCCCCTTAGCGGGAGGGGTGAGCAGTACTTC. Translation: CSARVPLSGRGEQYF.

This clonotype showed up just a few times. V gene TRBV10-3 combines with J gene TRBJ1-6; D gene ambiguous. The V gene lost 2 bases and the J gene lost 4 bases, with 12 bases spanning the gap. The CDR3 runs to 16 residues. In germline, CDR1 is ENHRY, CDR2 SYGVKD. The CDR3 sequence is CAISEGQQSYNSPLHF. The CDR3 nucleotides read TGTGCCATCAGTGAGGGGCAGCAATCTTATAATTCACCCCTCCACTTT.